The rows below give T cell receptor beta chains drawn from one sample of a study of sequential checkpoint blockade in melanoma. The method was immunoSEQ multiplex PCR; TCRdb's version includes in-frame clones alone and lacks a portion of them. This repertoire shows about 300 clones, around 30% found once; its top ten account for about 10%. This sample comprised tumor tissue (inferred from file names), obtained from a patient given nivolumab and ipilimumab in sequence. The receptors derive from a human donor with melanoma. Both conserved end residues are part of each CDR3. Each record gives: V gene, clone size, J gene, D gene, CDR3 length, CDR3 protein, CDR3 DNA. D genes are given only for firm matches. Expanded clones get a size class; other rows say once, few or many, or leave the size out.

V: TRBV25-1; size: -; J: TRBJ2-1; D: -; length: 15; CDR3: CASTRAERQGTEQFF; DNA: TGTGCCAGCACCCGGGCCGAAAGGCAGGGAACAGAGCAGTTCTTC
V: TRBV25-1; size: few; J: TRBJ1-1; D: -; length: 12; CDR3: CASSVGFGEAFF; DNA: TGTGCCAGCAGTGTAGGATTTGGTGAAGCTTTCTTT
V: TRBV5-1; size: -; J: TRBJ2-1; D: -; length: 14; CDR3: CASSPRGLPREQFF; DNA: TGCGCCAGCAGTCCCAGGGGTTTACCCCGTGAGCAGTTCTTC
V: TRBV6-8; size: -; J: TRBJ1-6; D: -; length: 13; CDR3: CASSSSGVSPLHF; DNA: TGTGCCAGCAGTTCGTCAGGGGTCTCACCCCTCCACTTT
V: TRBV7-1; size: -; J: TRBJ1-1; D: -; length: 13; CDR3: CASSLGGRGEAFF; DNA: TGTGCCAGCAGCTTAGGAGGGCGGGGTGAAGCTTTCTTT
V: TRBV10-2; size: few; J: TRBJ2-3; D: -; length: 12; CDR3: CASSLSTDTQYF; DNA: TGCGCCAGCAGCCTTAGCACAGATACGCAGTATTTT
V: TRBV6-8; size: few; J: TRBJ1-1; D: -; length: 13; CDR3: CAISGTMNTEAFF; DNA: TGTGCCATCAGTGGTACCATGAACACTGAAGCTTTCTTT
V: TRBV9; size: large; J: TRBJ1-1; D: TRBD1; length: 13; CDR3: CASSAGGFTEAFF; DNA: TGTGCCAGCAGCGCAGGGGGTTTCACTGAAGCTTTCTTT
V: TRBV11-3; size: few; J: TRBJ1-1; D: -; length: 15; CDR3: CASSSTIWENTEAFF; DNA: TGTGCCAGCAGCTCTACAATTTGGGAGAACACTGAAGCTTTCTTT
V: TRBV11-3; size: large; J: TRBJ2-7; D: -; length: 14; CDR3: CASSLGGADYEQYF; DNA: TGTGCCAGCAGCTTGGGGGGGGCAGACTACGAGCAGTACTTC
V: TRBV11-3; size: large; J: TRBJ1-1; D: TRBD1; length: 17; CDR3: CASSLLCSWDRGTEAFF; DNA: TGTGCCAGCAGCTTGCTCTGTAGTTGGGACAGGGGCACTGAAGCTTTCTTT
V: TRBV19; size: -; J: TRBJ1-6; D: -; length: 16; CDR3: CASRLQASSYNSPLHF; DNA: TGTGCCAGTAGATTGCAGGCGAGCTCCTATAATTCACCCCTCCACTTT
V: TRBV5-1; size: -; J: TRBJ1-1; D: -; length: 14; CDR3: CASSLIPTASEAFF; DNA: TGCGCCAGCAGCTTGATTCCGACAGCCTCTGAAGCTTTCTTT
V: TRBV11-3; size: -; J: TRBJ2-1; D: TRBD2; length: 15; CDR3: CASSLGLVGGNEQFF; DNA: TGTGCCAGCAGCCTAGGACTAGTCGGAGGGAATGAGCAGTTCTTC
V: TRBV6-8; size: few; J: TRBJ2-7; D: -; length: 14; CDR3: CASSYATNSYEQYF; DNA: TGTGCCAGCAGTTACGCCACTAACTCCTACGAGCAGTACTTC
V: TRBV11-3; size: large; J: TRBJ1-1; D: -; length: 16; CDR3: CASSFTVGEGLTEAFF; DNA: TGTGCCAGCAGCTTTACGGTCGGGGAGGGATTGACTGAAGCTTTCTTT
V: TRBV6-8; size: few; J: TRBJ1-5; D: TRBD1; length: 15; CDR3: CASSLTGYSNQPQHF; DNA: TGTGCCAGCAGTTTGACAGGGTATAGCAATCAGCCCCAGCATTTT